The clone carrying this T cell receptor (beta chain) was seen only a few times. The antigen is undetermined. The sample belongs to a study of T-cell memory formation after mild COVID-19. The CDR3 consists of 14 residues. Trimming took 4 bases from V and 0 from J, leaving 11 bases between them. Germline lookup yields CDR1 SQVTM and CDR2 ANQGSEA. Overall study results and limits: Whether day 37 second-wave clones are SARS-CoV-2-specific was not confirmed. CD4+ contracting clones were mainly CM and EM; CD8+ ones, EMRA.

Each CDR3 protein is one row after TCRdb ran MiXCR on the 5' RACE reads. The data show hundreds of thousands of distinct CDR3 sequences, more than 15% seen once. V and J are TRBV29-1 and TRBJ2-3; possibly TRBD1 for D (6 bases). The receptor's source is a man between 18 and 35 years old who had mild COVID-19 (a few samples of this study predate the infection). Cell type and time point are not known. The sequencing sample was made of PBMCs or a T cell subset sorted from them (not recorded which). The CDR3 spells CSVGGLRSTDTQYF. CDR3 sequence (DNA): TGCAGCGTTGGGGGGCTCCGGAGCACAGATACGCAGTATTTT.